The rows below give T cell receptor beta chains drawn from one sample of a study of cytomegalovirus exposure and HLA in healthy donors. Repertoires were generated with immunoSEQ multiplex PCR, while TCRdb's copy carries only in-frame clones and drops some. The sample contains about 140,000 clones, around 77% of which appear only once. Sequencing was carried out using PBMCs. These receptor sequences come from a man aged 18 to 35 in good health and CMV-seronegative. Each CDR3 is given with its conserved first and last residue. D genes are given only for firm matches.

d_call	v_call	cdr3_aa
TRBD2	TRBV7-6	CASSLDRGGPCTDTQYF
.	TRBV11-1	CASSLGGTLYEQYF
.	TRBV4-3	CASSQGEWDDSPLHF
.	TRBV5-1	CASSPGRDNSPLHF
TRBD1	TRBV7-9	CASSLGVGQAYGYTF
.	TRBV5-8	CASSVRRGLNTEAFF
.	TRBV5-1	CASSSPRGQGDTQYF
TRBD1	TRBV7-8	CASSSTGQAYNEQFF
.	TRBV4-3	CASSQDRQTTYTF
TRBD1	TRBV19	CASTTLTGGRYGYTF
.	TRBV5-6	CASSYRGGNQPQHF
TRBD1	TRBV13	CASSPTGNIPDTQYF
TRBD2	TRBV7-2	CASSSWGSGALREQFF
TRBD1	TRBV9	CASSVARRDRDTDTQYF
TRBD1	TRBV10-3	CAISPGQGDHSPLHF
TRBD1	TRBV5-4	CASSYPRQGALSGYTF
.	TRBV5-1	CASSWDTFSGNTIYF
.	TRBV7-7	CASSHRLITDTQYF
.	TRBV5-6	CASSMDQGNAYNEQFF
TRBD2	TRBV19	CASSSTGLAGGIINEQFF
TRBD1	TRBV5-1	CASTPDREYYGYTF
.	TRBV10-3	CAISDAGTPEGTEAFF
TRBD1	TRBV7-9	CASSLAGGRNEQYF
.	TRBV21-1	CASTCFEGEDYEQYF
.	TRBV4-1	CASSDSPNEQFF
TRBD1	TRBV25-1	CASSTGTGWLGVAFF
.	TRBV18	CASSLRQVQASSGNTIYF
.	TRBV7-8	CASSLEEGAGQFF
TRBD2	TRBV5-6	CASSLDTSGRTDTQYF
TRBD1	TRBV7-9	CASSSGDSHSGNTIYF
TRBD1	TRBV28	CASSSINLQGARYGYTF
.	TRBV5-6	CASRSLMRGSYGYTF
.	TRBV7-2	CASSAGRGNEKLFF
.	TRBV4-2	CASSQDGRSYEQYF
.	TRBV6-6	CASSYGSNEKLFF
.	TRBV19	CASSQQGPQETQYF
.	TRBV7-9	CASSPTGNSPLHF
TRBD1	TRBV6-1	CASSEPGDRVYGYTF
TRBD1	TRBV4-2	CASSPGQQETQYF
TRBD1	TRBV18	CASSPGTGFDSPLHF
.	TRBV5-1	CASSLQLRETQYF
TRBD1	TRBV7-9	CASSGQTGAEQYF
TRBD1	TRBV4-1	CASSQNGQGMNTEAFF
.	TRBV9	CASSRAGGVTDTQYF
TRBD1	TRBV14	CASSQYQGALDTEAFF
TRBD1	TRBV5-1	CASSVGQGRGYTF
TRBD1	TRBV2	CASSTDRDGSGYTF
TRBD2	TRBV7-2	CASRYGLATETQYF
.	TRBV6-6	CASSYLAVEQFF
.	TRBV9	CASSPLFGSGANVLTF